This T cell receptor beta chain was identified in a study of blood T cell repertoires in COVID-19. As for the study in general: Samples of COVID-19 (acute and convalescent) were obtained from the United States, Italy and Spain. T cells, B-cell-depleted T cells, or PBMCs supplied cDNA or gDNA.

This table comes from immunoSEQ multiplex PCR, and its TCRdb copy is limited to in-frame clones, with some not included. The sample has about 98,000 clones, around nine tenths seen once. V lost 5 bases, J lost 4 bases, and 11 bases stayed unmatched. Germline-derived CDR1 and CDR2 are LGHNA and YNFKEQ. The CDR3 runs 16 residues. The TCR comes from a man in his fifties or sixties with acute or convalescent COVID-19. This chain connects TRBV4-2 to TRBJ1-2, with 9 positions matching TRBD1. Sample: peripheral blood. The DNA of the CDR3 is TGTGCCAGCAGCGTCGGACAGGGGCAACTAGGCTATGGCTACACCTTC. Its protein product is CASSVGQGQLGYGYTF.